This record concerns one T cell receptor beta chain sequence. What it binds is not known. The sample is drawn from a study of shared clonotypes between healthy human individuals. General observations from the study: Generation probability values for non-shared clonotypes were lower than those for clonotypes shared by all four donors.

Several immunoSEQ plates received, in even portions, the genomic DNA of each subset. In the original workflow: Filtering differed because ImmunoSEQ produced junction-only sequences that carried no quality scores. Sequencing used immunoSEQ multiplex PCR; TCRdb keeps in-frame clones, though not all of them. The V and J calls and clone size were taken over from that table, and D and trimming were inferred from the DNA. The sample contains approximately 1,000,000 clones, about 84% of which appear only once. In germline, CDR1 is MNHNS, CDR2 SASEGT. CDR3 length: 16 residues. The V and J ends lost 2 bases and 0 bases, in that order; junction bases with no gene match: 4. Each donor was a Caucasian adult residing in Nashville, Tennessee.

The chain uses TRBV6-1 and TRBJ2-1, with 7 bases that match TRBD2. The source of this sequence is a man in his late teens or twenties in good health. Some clones in this sample may be carry-over from other donors' samples. Sequencing was done on a sample of memory CD4+ T cells from PBMCs. Subset: CD45RA-negative fraction. CDR3 region: CASSERGDFSYNEQFF. The CDR3 DNA reads TGTGCCAGCAGTGAACGGGGGGACTTCTCCTACAATGAGCAGTTCTTC.